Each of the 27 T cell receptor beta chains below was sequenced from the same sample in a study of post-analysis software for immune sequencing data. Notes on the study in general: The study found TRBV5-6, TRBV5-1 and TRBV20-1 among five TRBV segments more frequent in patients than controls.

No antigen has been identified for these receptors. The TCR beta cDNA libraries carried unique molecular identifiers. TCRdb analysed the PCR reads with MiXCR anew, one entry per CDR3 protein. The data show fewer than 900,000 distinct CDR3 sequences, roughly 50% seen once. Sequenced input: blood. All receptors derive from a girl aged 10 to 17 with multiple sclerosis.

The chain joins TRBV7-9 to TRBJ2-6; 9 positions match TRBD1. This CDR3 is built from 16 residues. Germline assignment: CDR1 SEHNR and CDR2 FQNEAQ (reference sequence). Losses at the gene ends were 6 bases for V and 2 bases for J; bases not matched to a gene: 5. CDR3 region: CASSTGTGTGANVLTF. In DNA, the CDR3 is TGTGCCAGCAGTACCGGGACAGGGACTGGGGCCAACGTCCTGACTTTC.

In DNA, the CDR3 is TGCAGCGTTGGACTATCAGCCTACGAGCAGTACTTC. It codes for CSVGLSAYEQYF. The V and J genes are TRBV29-1 and TRBJ2-7; tentative D call: TRBD2 (5 bases). Germline V gives CDR1 SQVTM, CDR2 ANQGSEA. There are 12 residues in the CDR3. Trimming shortened V by 4 bases and J by 2 bases, and 9 bases separated the two germline ends.

For the CDR3, the DNA is TGTGCCAGCAGCTTAAAGGGCCACGAGCAGTACTTC. Translated: CASSLKGHEQYF. The chain recombines TRBV11-2 with TRBJ2-7; no reliable D call. The CDR3 runs to 12 residues. Germline CDR1 is SGHAT and CDR2 is FQNNGV. Trimming left V 2 bases short and J 5 bases short, with 7 bases between.

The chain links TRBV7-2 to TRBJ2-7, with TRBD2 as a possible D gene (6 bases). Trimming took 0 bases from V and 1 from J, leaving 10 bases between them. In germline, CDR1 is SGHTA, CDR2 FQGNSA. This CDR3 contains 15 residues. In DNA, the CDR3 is TGTGCCAGCAGCTTAGCGGGAGGCCAATCCTACGAGCAGTACTTC. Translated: CASSLAGGQSYEQYF.

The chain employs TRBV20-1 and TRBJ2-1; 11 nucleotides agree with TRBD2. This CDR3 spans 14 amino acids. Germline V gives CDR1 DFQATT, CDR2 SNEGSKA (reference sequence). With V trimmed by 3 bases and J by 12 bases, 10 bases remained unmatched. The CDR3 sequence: CSARFLAGGGGQFF. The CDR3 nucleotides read TGCAGTGCTAGGTTCCTAGCGGGAGGAGGGGGGCAGTTCTTC.

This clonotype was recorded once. In DNA, the CDR3 is TGTGCCTCCATCCCGGGACAGGGCTTCCGGGGCTCCTACAATGAGCAGTTCTTC. The encoded protein is CASIPGQGFRGSYNEQFF. J is TRBJ2-1 and V is TRBV12-3 or TRBV12-4; TRBD1 matches at 9 bases. The V segment lost 11 bases and the J segment 0 bases; nucleotides outside the gene matches: 17. This CDR3 is 18 amino acids long.

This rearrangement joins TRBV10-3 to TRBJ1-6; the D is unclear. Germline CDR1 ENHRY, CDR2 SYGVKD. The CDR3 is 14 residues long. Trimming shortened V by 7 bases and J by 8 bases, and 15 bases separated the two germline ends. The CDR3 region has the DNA TGTGCCATCAAGGATGTCCGGTTGGATTCACCCCTCCACTTT. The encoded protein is CAIKDVRLDSPLHF.

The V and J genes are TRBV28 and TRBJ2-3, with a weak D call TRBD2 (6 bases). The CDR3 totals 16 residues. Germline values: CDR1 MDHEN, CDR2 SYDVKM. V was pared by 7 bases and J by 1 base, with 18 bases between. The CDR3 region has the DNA TGTGCCAGCATCCACCCCGGGGGACTTCGCACAGATACGCAGTATTTT. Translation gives CASIHPGGLRTDTQYF.

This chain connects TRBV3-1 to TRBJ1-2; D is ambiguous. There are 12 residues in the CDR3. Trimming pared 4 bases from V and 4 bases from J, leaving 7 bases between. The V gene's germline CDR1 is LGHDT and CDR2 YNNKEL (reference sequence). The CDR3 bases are TGTGCCAGCAGCCTCGGGTTCTATGGCTACACCTTC. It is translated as CASSLGFYGYTF.

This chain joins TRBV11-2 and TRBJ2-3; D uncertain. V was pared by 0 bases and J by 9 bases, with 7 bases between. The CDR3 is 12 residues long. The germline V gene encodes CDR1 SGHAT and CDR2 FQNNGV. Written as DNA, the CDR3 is TGTGCCAGCAGCTTAGAAAGTTGGACGCAGTATTTT. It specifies CASSLESWTQYF.

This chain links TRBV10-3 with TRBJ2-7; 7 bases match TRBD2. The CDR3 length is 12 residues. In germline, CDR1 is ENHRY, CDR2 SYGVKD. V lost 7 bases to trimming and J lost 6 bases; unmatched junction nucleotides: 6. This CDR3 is CAIKRGLGEQYF. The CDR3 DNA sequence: TGTGCCATCAAGCGGGGTCTTGGCGAGCAGTACTTC.

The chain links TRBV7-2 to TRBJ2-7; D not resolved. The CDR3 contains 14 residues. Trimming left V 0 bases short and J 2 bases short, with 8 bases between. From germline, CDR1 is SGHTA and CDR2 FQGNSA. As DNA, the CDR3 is TGTGCCAGCAGCTTAGCCCCTAGGGCCTACGAGCAGTACTTC. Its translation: CASSLAPRAYEQYF.

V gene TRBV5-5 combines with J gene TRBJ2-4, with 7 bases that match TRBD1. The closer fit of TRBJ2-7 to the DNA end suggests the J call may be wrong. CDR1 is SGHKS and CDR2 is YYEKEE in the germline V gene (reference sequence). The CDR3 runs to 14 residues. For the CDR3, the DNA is TGTGCCAGCAGCCCCGGGACAGTGTCGAACGAGCAGTACTTC. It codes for CASSPGTVSNEQYF.

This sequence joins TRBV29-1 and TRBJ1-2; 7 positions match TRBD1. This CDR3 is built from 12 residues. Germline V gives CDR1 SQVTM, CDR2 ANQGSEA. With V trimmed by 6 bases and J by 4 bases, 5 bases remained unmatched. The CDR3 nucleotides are TGCAGCGTCCAAGACAGGGTCTATGGCTACACCTTC. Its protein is CSVQDRVYGYTF.

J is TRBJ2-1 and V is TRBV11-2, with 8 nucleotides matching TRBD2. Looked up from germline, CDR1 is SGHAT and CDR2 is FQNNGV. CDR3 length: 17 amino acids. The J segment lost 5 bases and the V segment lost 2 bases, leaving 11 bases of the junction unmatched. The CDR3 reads CASSLSNPGGGDNEQFF. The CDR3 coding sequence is TGTGCCAGCAGCTTATCAAACCCGGGAGGGGGGGACAATGAGCAGTTCTTC.

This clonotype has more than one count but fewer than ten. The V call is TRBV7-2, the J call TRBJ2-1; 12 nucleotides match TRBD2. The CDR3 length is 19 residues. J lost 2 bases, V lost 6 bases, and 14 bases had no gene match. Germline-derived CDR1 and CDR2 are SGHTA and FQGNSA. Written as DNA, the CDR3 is TGTGCCAGCAGTTTATTGTGGACTAGCGGGATGTTTGCCTACAATGAGCAGTTCTTC. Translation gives CASSLLWTSGMFAYNEQFF. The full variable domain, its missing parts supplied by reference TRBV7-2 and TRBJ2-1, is GAGVSQSPSNKVTEKGKDVELRCDPISGHTALYWYRQSLGQGLEFLIYFQGNSAPDKSGLPSDRFSAERTGGSVSTLTIQRTQQEDSAVYLCASSLLWTSGMFAYNEQFFGPGTRLTVL.

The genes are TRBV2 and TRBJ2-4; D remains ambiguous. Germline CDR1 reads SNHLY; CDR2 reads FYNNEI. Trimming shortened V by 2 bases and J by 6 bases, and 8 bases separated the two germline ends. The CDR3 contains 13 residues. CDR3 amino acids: CASSEHEGNIQYF. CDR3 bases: TGTGCCAGCAGTGAACACGAAGGAAACATTCAGTACTTC.

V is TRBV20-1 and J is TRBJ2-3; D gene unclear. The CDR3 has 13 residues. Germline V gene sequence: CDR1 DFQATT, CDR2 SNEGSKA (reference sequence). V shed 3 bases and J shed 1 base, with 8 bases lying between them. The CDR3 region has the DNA TGCAGTGCTAGCCCCCAGGGCACAGATACGCAGTATTTT. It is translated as CSASPQGTDTQYF.

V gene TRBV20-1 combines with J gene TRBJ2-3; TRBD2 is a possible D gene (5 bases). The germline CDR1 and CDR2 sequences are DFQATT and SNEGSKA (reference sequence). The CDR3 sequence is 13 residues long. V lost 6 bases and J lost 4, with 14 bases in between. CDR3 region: CSAIWTAPDTQYF. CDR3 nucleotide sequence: TGCAGTGCAATCTGGACTGCCCCAGATACGCAGTATTTT.

CDR3 amino acids: CASSLRRGRNNEQFF. CDR3 in DNA: TGTGCCAGCAGCCTCAGACGGGGTAGAAACAATGAGCAGTTCTTC. The chain joins TRBV7-2 to TRBJ2-1; tentatively, D is TRBD2 (5 bases). CDR1 SGHTA and CDR2 FQGNSA come from the germline V gene. Trimming pared 5 bases from V and 5 bases from J, leaving 16 bases between. The CDR3 contains 15 residues.

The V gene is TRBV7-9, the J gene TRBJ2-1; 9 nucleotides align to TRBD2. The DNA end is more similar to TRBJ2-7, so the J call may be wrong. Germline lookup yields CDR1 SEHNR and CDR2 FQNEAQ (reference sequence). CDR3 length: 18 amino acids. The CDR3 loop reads CASSGVKAGGSSYNEQYF. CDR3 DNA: TGTGCCAGCAGCGGGGTAAAGGCGGGGGGGAGCTCCTACAATGAGCAGTACTTC.

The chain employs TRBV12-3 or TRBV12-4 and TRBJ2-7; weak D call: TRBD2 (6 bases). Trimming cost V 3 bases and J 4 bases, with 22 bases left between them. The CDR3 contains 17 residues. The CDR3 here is CASSFSGPGRGAYEQYF. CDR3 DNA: TGTGCCAGCAGTTTTTCAGGTCCGGGGCGGGGTGCATACGAGCAGTACTTC.

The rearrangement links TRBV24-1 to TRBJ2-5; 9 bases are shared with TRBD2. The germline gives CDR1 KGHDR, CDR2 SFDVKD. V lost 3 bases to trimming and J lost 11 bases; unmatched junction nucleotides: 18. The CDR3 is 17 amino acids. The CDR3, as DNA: TGTGCCACCAGTGATCCGCGGGAGGTAGCGGGAGAGGAAGAGCAGTACTTC. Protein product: CATSDPREVAGEEEQYF.

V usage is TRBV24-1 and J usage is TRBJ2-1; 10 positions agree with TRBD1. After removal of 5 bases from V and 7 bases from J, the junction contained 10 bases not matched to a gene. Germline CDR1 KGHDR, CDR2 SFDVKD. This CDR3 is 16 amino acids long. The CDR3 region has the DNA TGTGCCACCAGTGGGAGGGGGACAGGGGTTGGTAATGAGCAGTTCTTC. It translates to CATSGRGTGVGNEQFF.

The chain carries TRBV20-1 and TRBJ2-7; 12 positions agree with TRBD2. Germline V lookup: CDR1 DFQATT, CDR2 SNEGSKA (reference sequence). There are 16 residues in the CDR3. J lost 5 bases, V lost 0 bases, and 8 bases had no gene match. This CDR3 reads CSARDSLAGGGDEQYF. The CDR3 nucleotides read TGCAGTGCTAGAGATTCCCTAGCGGGAGGGGGCGACGAGCAGTACTTC.

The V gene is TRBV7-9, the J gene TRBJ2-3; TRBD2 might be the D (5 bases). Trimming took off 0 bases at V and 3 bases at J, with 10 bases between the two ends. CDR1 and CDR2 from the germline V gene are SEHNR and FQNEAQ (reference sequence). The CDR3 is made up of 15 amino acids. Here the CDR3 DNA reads TGTGCCAGCAGCTTAGCGGGAGCGCTTACAGATACGCAGTATTTT. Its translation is CASSLAGALTDTQYF.

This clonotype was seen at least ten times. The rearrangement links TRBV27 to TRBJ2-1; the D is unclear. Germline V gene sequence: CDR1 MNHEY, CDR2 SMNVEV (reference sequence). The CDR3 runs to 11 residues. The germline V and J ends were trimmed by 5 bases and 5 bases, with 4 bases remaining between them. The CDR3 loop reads CASSRHNEQFF. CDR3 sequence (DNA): TGTGCCAGCAGTCGTCACAATGAGCAGTTCTTC.